This T cell receptor beta chain was captured in a study of T cell clones after liver transplantation (dated by TCRdb to between 2017 and 2020). Describing the broader study: The samples were obtained from ITN030ST, a randomized trial that attempted immunosuppression withdrawal within 2 years after liver transplantation. The studied cohort comprised 8 liver transplant recipients, 3 classified as tolerant and 5 as non-tolerant. Subjects received no induction therapy and standard immunosuppression until randomization at 12-24 months post-transplant. Of the eight recipients, a few were HCV-positive, while the remaining recipients had been transplanted for non-autoimmune, non-viral indications. Tolerance was defined as complete immunosuppression withdrawal for at least one year with no rise in liver enzymes beyond twice the upper limit of normal. Third party-reactive TCRbeta sequences were also identified from pre-transplant MLRs to serve as an antigen-independent comparator for donor-reactive sequences. Donor-reactive T cell clones were identified using TCRbeta sequencing after a pre-transplant mixed lymphocyte reaction and were then followed in post-transplant blood. Blood samples were collected pre-transplant, then pre-randomization ahead of withdrawal, and finally post-randomization once withdrawal had either been completed or failed.

Per the publication, the time point label means: pre-transplant. Unstimulated PBMCs, after thawing, were stained for CD3, CD4 and CD8 and then FACS-sorted into CD3+CD4+ and CD3+CD8+ populations. All 8 studied subjects were randomized to withdrawal of immunosuppression. Genomic DNA was isolated with the Qiagen DNeasy Blood and Tissue Kit. Concerning this clone itself: The clone's antigen remains unknown. A junction end diverges from the germline sequence, so it may reflect a read error.

The germline V gene specifies SGHDT as CDR1 and YYEEEE as CDR2. The CDR3 holds 13 amino acids from the cysteine to the phenylalanine. Left in the record is the CDR3 DNA by itself, 39 bases read in frame from the first base. Overall study outcomes, separate from this receptor: In most of the 8 subjects, regardless of tolerance or HCV status, circulating donor-reactive CD4 TCRbeta sequences dropped significantly post-transplant. Donor-reactive sequences decreased more than third party-reactive sequences, which suggests partial antigen-specific deletion that was not related to withdrawal success. Because allograft tissue specimens were not available, migration of donor-reactive T cells into the graft, rather than deletion, may have occurred. The conclusions were considered preliminary, being limited by small, heterogeneous patient numbers and non-standardized post-transplant time points. Low numbers of available donor cells limited the measurable donor-reactive repertoire in two subjects. When repertoire turnover was accounted for, significantly reduced detection of donor-reactive sequences was found in 7 of 8 subjects for CD4 and in 8 of 8 subjects for CD8.

Using immunoSEQ, frozen genomic DNA was subjected to high-throughput TCRbeta CDR3 sequencing, a process that included PCR amplification, mapping, bias correction and internal controls. In the source study's methods: Only productive rearrangements were retained, with each unique TCRbeta sequence defined by its CDR3 nucleotide sequence together with its V and J gene. Donor-reactive sequences required at least 5-fold expansion in CFSE-low cells versus unstimulated pre-transplant cells and at least 0.01% frequency. Minimum frequency thresholds were set for each subject based on the unstimulated sample with the lowest template count, ensuring at least 90% detection power. Jensen-Shannon divergence between the top 1000 TCRbeta sequences post-transplant and pre-transplant was used to measure repertoire turnover. Changes in detection of donor-reactive sequences were tested with two-sided Fisher's exact tests. Sourced from immuneACCESS, this table was stored by TCRdb with only in-frame sequences that have V and J called. A share of the clones is absent; for the studies checked, an unresolved V gene accounts for under half, and the remainder has no known explanation. That table furnishes V, J and clone size, whereas the DNA furnished D and trimming. The table for this sample lists 70,000 to 80,000 clones; 90% of them were counted only once. The leading ten clones occupy approximately 2.4% of the sample.

The chain employs TRBV5-6 and TRBJ2-7; the D region possibly corresponds to TRBD2 (5 bases align). This specimen consisted of CD4+ T cells from blood, obtained before liver transplant. The receptor was isolated from a human donor who received a liver transplant. The CDR3 region reads CASSLAGLTPREF. The nucleotide sequence reads TGTGCCAGCAGCTTGGCCGGTCTTACCCCAAGGGAGTTC.